The rows below give T cell receptor beta chains drawn from one sample of a study of blood T cell repertoires in COVID-19. Profiling relied on immunoSEQ multiplex PCR, and the TCRdb table lists in-frame clones only, not all of them. The repertoire holds about 300,000 clones, with roughly 84% as singletons. The specimen sequenced was peripheral blood. Source of these receptors: a human donor with COVID-19, enrolled during active disease. The donor label of this sample is uncertain. The CDR3 runs from the conserved cysteine through the conserved F or W. D genes are given only for firm matches. Only some rows state a clone size, as once, few, many or a class for expanded clones.

V,size,D,J,CDR3,DNA
TRBV7-2,NA,NA,TRBJ1-2,CASSPTSGGSNYGYTF,TGTGCCAGCAGCCCGACCTCCGGAGGTAGTAACTATGGCTACACCTTC
TRBV2,NA,NA,TRBJ1-2,CASSAGSNYGYTF,TGTGCCAGCAGTGCTGGGAGTAACTATGGCTACACCTTC
TRBV5-1,once,TRBD2,TRBJ2-1,CASKVLGGSADNEQFF,TGCGCCAGCAAGGTCCTTGGCGGGAGTGCGGACAATGAGCAGTTCTTC
TRBV6-5,NA,TRBD1,TRBJ2-7,CASSYSHGTGDEQYF,TGTGCCAGCAGTTACTCGCACGGGACAGGGGACGAGCAGTACTTC
TRBV12-5,NA,NA,TRBJ2-7,CASLRDSSSLEQYF,TGTGCTAGTTTGCGGGACTCCTCATCTCTCGAGCAGTACTTC
TRBV7-2,NA,NA,TRBJ2-3,CASSLAAGPSADTQYF,TGTGCCAGCAGCTTAGCGGCGGGCCCAAGTGCAGATACGCAGTATTTT
TRBV3-1/TRBV3-2,NA,NA,TRBJ2-3,CASSSPGAESDTQYF,TGTGCCAGCAGCTCGCCAGGGGCGGAGTCAGATACGCAGTATTTT
TRBV3-1/TRBV3-2,NA,NA,TRBJ2-3,CASSQGVLATTDTQYF,TGTGCCAGCAGCCAAGGTGTGCTAGCCACAACAGATACGCAGTATTTT
TRBV19,NA,TRBD2,TRBJ2-7,CASSMGGLADYEQYF,TGTGCCAGTAGTATGGGGGGACTAGCGGACTACGAGCAGTACTTC
TRBV9,NA,TRBD1,TRBJ1-1,CASREGTANTEAFF,TGTGCCAGCAGAGAGGGGACAGCGAACACTGAAGCTTTCTTT
TRBV30,NA,NA,TRBJ1-2,CAFLREGRGYTF,TGTGCCTTCCTCAGGGAGGGGAGAGGCTACACCTTC
TRBV27,few,TRBD1,TRBJ1-2,CASSLRGTGPLWYGYTF,TGTGCCAGCAGTCTACGCGGGACAGGGCCTCTTTGGTATGGCTACACCTTC
TRBV24-1,NA,NA,TRBJ2-3,CATSEYRESSTDTQYF,TGTGCCACCAGTGAATATAGAGAATCTAGCACAGATACGCAGTATTTT
TRBV21-1,NA,NA,TRBJ1-6,CASSKERSSYNSPLHF,TGTGCCAGCAGCAAAGAGAGGAGCTCCTATAATTCACCCCTCCACTTT
TRBV4-2,NA,TRBD2,TRBJ2-1,CASSQDLSGSYNEQFF,TGTGCCAGCAGCCAAGATTTGAGCGGGAGTTACAATGAGCAGTTCTTC
TRBV19,few,NA,TRBJ1-5,CASSMSTDQPQHF,TGTGCCAGTAGTATGTCGACAGATCAGCCCCAGCATTTT
TRBV9,NA,TRBD2,TRBJ2-1,CASSVGKLAGVYNEQFF,TGTGCCAGCAGCGTAGGGAAACTAGCGGGCGTTTACAATGAGCAGTTCTTC
TRBV10-3,NA,TRBD1,TRBJ2-7,CAISPGTAMVEQYF,TGTGCCATCAGCCCCGGGACAGCGATGGTGGAGCAGTACTTC
TRBV6-2/TRBV6-3,few,NA,TRBJ1-1,CASSLGLERGMNTEAFF,TGTGCCAGCAGCCTGGGACTAGAAAGGGGTATGAACACTGAAGCTTTCTTT
TRBV3-1/TRBV3-2,NA,NA,TRBJ1-6,CASSQVRWTDRSSSYNSPLHF,TGTGCCAGCAGCCAAGTTAGGTGGACCGACAGGTCGAGCTCCTATAATTCACCCCTCCACTTT
TRBV28,NA,TRBD2,TRBJ2-7,CASRPRDPRTSGTNMYEQYF,TGTGCCAGCAGGCCCCGGGACCCCCGGACTAGCGGGACAAATATGTACGAGCAGTACTTC
TRBV6-2/TRBV6-3,NA,NA,TRBJ2-3,CASSSPGGNTDTQYF,TGTGCCAGCAGTTCCCCGGGCGGGAACACAGATACGCAGTATTTT
TRBV27,NA,TRBD1,TRBJ1-1,CASSTLPGQGVTEAFF,TGTGCCAGCAGCACTCTCCCGGGACAGGGAGTGACTGAAGCTTTCTTT
TRBV2,NA,NA,TRBJ1-3,CASSVATALIGNTIYF,TGTGCCAGCAGTGTTGCTACAGCCCTAATTGGAAACACCATATATTTT
TRBV15,few,TRBD2,TRBJ2-2,CATGSQLAGATGELFF,TGTGCCACCGGATCCCAACTAGCGGGAGCCACCGGGGAGCTGTTTTTT
TRBV20-1,NA,TRBD1,TRBJ1-2,CSASTGGPYGYTF,TGCAGTGCTAGTACAGGGGGCCCCTATGGCTACACCTTC
TRBV7-2,NA,TRBD1,TRBJ2-1,CASSLDRGLYNEQFF,TGTGCCAGCAGTCTAGACAGGGGGCTTTACAATGAGCAGTTCTTC
TRBV3-1/TRBV3-2,NA,NA,TRBJ1-3,CASSRGWRSGNTIYF,TGTGCCAGCAGCCGGGGTTGGAGGTCTGGAAACACCATATATTTT
TRBV5-4,NA,NA,TRBJ2-5,CASSLSGGETQYF,TGTGCCAGCAGCTTGAGTGGAGGAGAGACCCAGTACTTC
TRBV10-2,NA,NA,TRBJ1-1,CASGGRGTAFF,TGCGCCAGCGGAGGTCGGGGTACGGCTTTCTTT
TRBV29-1,NA,TRBD2,TRBJ2-1,CSVEAWGLEANEQFF,TGCAGCGTTGAAGCTTGGGGACTAGAGGCGAATGAGCAGTTCTTC
TRBV11-1,NA,TRBD2,TRBJ2-7,CASSPQGLAGDEQYF,TGTGCCAGCAGCCCACAGGGACTAGCGGGAGATGAGCAGTACTTC
TRBV4-2,NA,NA,TRBJ2-7,CASSLSSARAYEQYF,TGTGCCAGCAGCTTATCTAGCGCCAGGGCCTACGAGCAGTACTTC